The 17 T cell receptor beta chains below all came from one sample that was sequenced in a study of cytomegalovirus exposure and HLA in healthy donors. This PCR relied on a set of 60 Vbeta primers and 13 Jbeta primers. Profiled with immunoSEQ multiplex PCR; TCRdb holds only in-frame clones, not every one. The table lists about 150,000 clones, more than 75% of them singletons. Specimen: PBMCs. The receptors were sampled from a woman aged 18-35 years in good health and CMV-seronegative.

The rearrangement uses TRBV6-5 and TRBJ2-7, with 10 bases lining up with TRBD1. V lost 6 bases to trimming and J lost 6 bases; unmatched junction nucleotides: 5. Per germline, CDR1 MNHEY and CDR2 SVGAGI. This CDR3 has 13 amino acids. The CDR3 coding sequence is TGTGCCAGCAGCCGGGGGACAGGGGCCGAGCAGTACTTC. It codes for CASSRGTGAEQYF.

This clone appeared once. The chain employs TRBV5-4 and TRBJ2-1; tentative D call: TRBD2 (5 bases). This CDR3 is built from 16 residues. V lost 0 bases and J 5 bases, leaving 15 bases between the germline ends. CDR1 SGHNT and CDR2 YYREEE come from the germline V gene (reference sequence). The CDR3 loop reads CASSLVVVGKHNEQFF. The CDR3 DNA follows: TGTGCCAGCAGCTTGGTAGTCGTCGGGAAACACAATGAGCAGTTCTTC.

The V and J genes are TRBV7-9 and TRBJ2-7; 10 nucleotides line up with TRBD2. Germline V gives CDR1 SEHNR, CDR2 FQNEAQ (reference sequence). This CDR3 has 15 amino acids. The junction had 9 bases not matched to a gene; V was cut back by 5 bases and J by 5 bases. The CDR3 bases are TGTGCCAGCAGCGCTTTATATAGCGGGGGGAACGAGCAGTACTTC. Translation gives CASSALYSGGNEQYF.

V is TRBV2 and J is TRBJ2-5, with 14 bases that match TRBD2. V shed 6 bases and J 5 bases; nucleotides not matched to a gene: 5. Germline CDR1 reads SNHLY; CDR2 reads FYNNEI. The CDR3 is made up of 15 amino acids. The CDR3 here is CASSGTSGGLETQYF. The CDR3, as DNA: TGTGCCAGCAGCGGGACTAGCGGGGGATTGGAGACCCAGTACTTC.

This sequence joins TRBV2 and TRBJ1-2, with a tentative D call TRBD1 (6 bases). The CDR3 length is 16 residues. The germline V gene encodes CDR1 SNHLY and CDR2 FYNNEI. Trimming left V 7 bases short and J 2 bases short, with 20 bases between. The DNA of the CDR3 is TGTGCCAGCACCTTCTCCCCAGGGGACGGGAACTATGGCTACACCTTC. Its translation: CASTFSPGDGNYGYTF.

The V call is TRBV6-1, the J call TRBJ1-5, with TRBD1 identical over 7 bases. In germline, CDR1 is MNHNS, CDR2 SASEGT. This CDR3 has 15 amino acids. With V trimmed by 6 bases and J by 1 base, 6 bases remained unmatched. CDR3 in amino acids: CASRKTGKSNQPQHF. CDR3 DNA: TGTGCCAGCAGGAAGACAGGGAAAAGCAATCAGCCCCAGCATTTT.

This chain uses TRBV9 with TRBJ2-6; D is undetermined. The CDR3 loop spans 14 amino acids. V lost 0 bases and J 2 bases, leaving 3 bases between the germline ends. Per germline, CDR1 SGDLS and CDR2 YYNGEE. CDR3 protein: CASSVATGANVLTF. The CDR3 DNA follows: TGTGCCAGCAGCGTAGCTACTGGGGCCAACGTCCTGACTTTC.

This clone was observed a few times. The V gene is TRBV5-1, the J gene TRBJ2-2; TRBD1 might be the D (6 bases). V lost 6 bases, J lost 0 bases, and 6 bases lay in between. Germline V gene lookup returns CDR1 SGHRS and CDR2 YFSETQ. The CDR3 is 13 amino acids. This CDR3 reads CASKGANTGELFF. CDR3 nucleotides: TGCGCCAGCAAGGGGGCGAACACCGGGGAGCTGTTTTTT.

This chain uses TRBV2 with TRBJ2-2; possible D gene TRBD2, 5 bases. The CDR3 covers 14 residues. Per germline, CDR1 SNHLY and CDR2 FYNNEI. Trimming left V 5 bases short and J 4 bases short, with 11 bases between. This CDR3 reads CASSLGLLTGELFF. CDR3 bases: TGTGCCAGCAGTCTTGGACTCCTCACCGGGGAGCTGTTTTTT.

The V call is TRBV5-4, the J call TRBJ2-7; D not certain. V was pared by 10 bases and J by 5 bases, with 16 bases between. CDR1 is SGHNT, CDR2 YYREEE, per germline (reference sequence). The CDR3 contains 12 residues. The CDR3 here is CAFQTGSDEQYF. DNA of the CDR3: TGTGCCTTTCAGACCGGGTCGGACGAGCAGTACTTC. The complete variable domain, with remaining parts taken from reference TRBV5-4 and TRBJ2-7, reads ETGVTQSPTHLIKTRGQQVTLRCSSQSGHNTVSWYQQALGQGPQFIFQYYREEENGRGNFPPRFSGLQFPNYSSELNVNALELDDSALYLCAFQTGSDEQYFGPGTRLTVT.

The chain has TRBV11-2 and TRBJ2-7; D is ambiguous. From germline, CDR1 is SGHAT and CDR2 FQNNGV. The CDR3 is 13 amino acids. Trimming took 5 bases from V and 4 from J, leaving 12 bases between them. The CDR3 DNA follows: TGTGCCAGCAGCCCCCCGAGGCCTTACGAGCAGTACTTC. Translation gives CASSPPRPYEQYF.

The chain combines TRBV7-2 with TRBJ2-6, with D possibly matching TRBD1 (6 bases). The CDR3 spans 19 residues. V lost 7 bases, J lost 1 base, and 23 bases lay in between. Germline assignment: CDR1 SGHTA and CDR2 FQGNSA. The DNA for the CDR3 is TGTGCCAGCACCCCAAGGAGCGGCAGGGGTCTGTCTGGGGCCAACGTCCTGACTTTC. The encoded protein is CASTPRSGRGLSGANVLTF.

About this clone: At one boundary the junction diverges from the germline segment, which might be a read error. The sample carries other DNA sequences with the same CDR3. The CDR3 region is CASSVSGTDVPQHF. The DNA of the CDR3 is TGCGCCAGTAGTGTCTCCGGGACAGACGTCCCCCAGCATTTT. V is TRBV19 and J is TRBJ1-5; 7 nucleotides agree with TRBD1. This CDR3 is 14 amino acids long. CDR1 is LNHDA and CDR2 is SQIVND in the germline V gene (reference sequence).

This rearrangement joins TRBV9 to TRBJ1-5; unclear D gene. The germline V and J ends were trimmed by 0 bases and 4 bases, with 11 bases remaining between them. CDR3 length: 15 amino acids. Germline CDR1 SGDLS, CDR2 YYNGEE. CDR3 sequence: CASSVGTDPNQPQHF. In DNA, the CDR3 is TGTGCCAGCAGCGTAGGAACAGATCCTAATCAGCCCCAGCATTTT.

V gene TRBV19 combines with J gene TRBJ1-5, with a tentative D call TRBD1 (6 bases). From germline, CDR1 is LNHDA and CDR2 SQIVND (reference sequence). V was shortened by 7 bases and J by 4 bases, with 11 bases between the two germline ends. This CDR3 is built from 13 residues. CDR3 region: CASTPRGNQPQHF. In DNA form, the CDR3 reads TGTGCCAGTACGCCCAGGGGAAATCAGCCCCAGCATTTT.

This rearrangement joins TRBV5-1 to TRBJ2-1, with 14 bases aligning to TRBD2. Germline CDR1 is SGHRS and CDR2 is YFSETQ. The J segment lost 0 bases and the V segment lost 0 bases, leaving 8 bases of the junction unmatched. CDR3 length: 20 residues. The CDR3 sequence: CASSLEGTSGGISSYNEQFF. CDR3 DNA: TGCGCCAGCAGCTTGGAGGGGACTAGCGGGGGCATAAGCTCCTACAATGAGCAGTTCTTC. The full variable domain, completed using reference TRBV5-1 and TRBJ2-1, is KAGVTQTPRYLIKTRGQQVTLSCSPISGHRSVSWYQQTPGQGLQFLFEYFSETQRNKGNFPGRFSGRQFSNSRSEMNVSTLELGDSALYLCASSLEGTSGGISSYNEQFFGPGTRLTVL.

The table lists this clone with a few counts. This sequence joins TRBV6-5 and TRBJ1-2; no reliable D call. This CDR3 is 15 amino acids long. CDR1 is MNHEY, CDR2 SVGAGI, per germline. V was clipped by 0 bases and J by 4 bases, with 12 bases between them. Here the CDR3 reads CASSYSPRLPYGYTF. The CDR3 region has the DNA TGTGCCAGCAGTTACTCTCCCAGGCTTCCCTATGGCTACACCTTC.